This T cell receptor (beta chain) was identified during a study of shared clonotypes between healthy human individuals. Using immunoSEQ multiplex PCR, the repertoire was profiled, and TCRdb retains in-frame clones only, with some absent. The sample consists of about 2.3 million clones, under 95% of them appearing once. CDR3 size: 14 residues. V lost 3 bases, J lost 8 bases, and 13 bases lay in between. Germline-derived CDR1 and CDR2 are SNHLY and FYNNEI. This chain connects TRBV2 to TRBJ1-4, with a weak D call TRBD1 (5 bases). The sequenced sample consisted of naive CD4+ T cells from PBMCs. Subset denoted: CD45RA+ positively selected. The sequence was obtained from a man younger than 35 in good health. Some clones in this sample may be carry-over from other donors' samples. The CDR3 sequence: CASSDVREGEKLFF. CDR3 nucleotides: TGTGCCAGCAGTGACGTCAGGGAGGGGGAAAAACTGTTTTTT.